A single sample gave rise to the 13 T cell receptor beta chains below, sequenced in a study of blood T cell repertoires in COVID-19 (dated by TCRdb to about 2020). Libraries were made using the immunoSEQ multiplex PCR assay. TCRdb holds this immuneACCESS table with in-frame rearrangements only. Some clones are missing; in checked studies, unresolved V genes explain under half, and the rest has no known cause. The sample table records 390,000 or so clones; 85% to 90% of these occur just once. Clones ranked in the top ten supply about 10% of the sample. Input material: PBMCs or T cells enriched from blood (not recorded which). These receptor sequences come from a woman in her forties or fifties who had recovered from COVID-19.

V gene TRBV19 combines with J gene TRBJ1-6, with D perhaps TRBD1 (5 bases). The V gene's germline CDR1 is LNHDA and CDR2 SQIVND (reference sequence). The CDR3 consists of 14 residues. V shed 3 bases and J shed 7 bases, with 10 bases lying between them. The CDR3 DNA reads TGTGCCAGTAGTATTTCAGGGTCGAATTCACCCCTCCACTTT. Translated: CASSISGSNSPLHF.

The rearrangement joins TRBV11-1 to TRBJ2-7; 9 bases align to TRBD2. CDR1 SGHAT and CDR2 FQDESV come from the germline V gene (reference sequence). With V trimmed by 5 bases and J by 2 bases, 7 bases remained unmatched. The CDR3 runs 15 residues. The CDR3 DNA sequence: TGTGCCAGCAGCCCCGGATCTAGCGGGACCTACGAGCAGTACTTC. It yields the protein CASSPGSSGTYEQYF.

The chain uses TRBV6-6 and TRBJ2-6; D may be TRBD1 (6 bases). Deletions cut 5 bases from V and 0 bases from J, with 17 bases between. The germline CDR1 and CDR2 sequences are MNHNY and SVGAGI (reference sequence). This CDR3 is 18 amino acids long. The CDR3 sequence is CASSQNPGTSSGANVLTF. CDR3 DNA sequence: TGTGCCAGCAGTCAGAACCCCGGGACATCCTCTGGGGCCAACGTCCTGACTTTC.

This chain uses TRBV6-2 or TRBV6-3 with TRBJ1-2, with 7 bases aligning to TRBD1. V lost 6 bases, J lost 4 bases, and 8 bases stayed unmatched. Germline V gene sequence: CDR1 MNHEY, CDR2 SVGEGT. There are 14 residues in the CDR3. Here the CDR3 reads CASSQNRGSYGYTF. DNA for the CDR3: TGTGCCAGCAGCCAAAACAGGGGATCCTATGGCTACACCTTC.

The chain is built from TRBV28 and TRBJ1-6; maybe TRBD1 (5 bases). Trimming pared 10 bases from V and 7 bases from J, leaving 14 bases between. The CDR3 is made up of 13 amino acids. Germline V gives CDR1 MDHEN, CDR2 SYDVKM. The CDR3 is CAIRSGPNSPLHF. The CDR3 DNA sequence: TGTGCCATACGTTCAGGGCCGAATTCACCCCTCCACTTT.

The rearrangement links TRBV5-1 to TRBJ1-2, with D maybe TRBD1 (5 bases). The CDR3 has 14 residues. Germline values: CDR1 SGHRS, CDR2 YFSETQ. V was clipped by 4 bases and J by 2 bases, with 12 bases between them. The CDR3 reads CASSPSDMNYGYTF. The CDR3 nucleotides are TGCGCCAGCAGCCCCTCGGACATGAACTATGGCTACACCTTC. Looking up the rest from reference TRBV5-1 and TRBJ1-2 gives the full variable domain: KAGVTQTPRYLIKTRGQQVTLSCSPISGHRSVSWYQQTPGQGLQFLFEYFSETQRNKGNFPGRFSGRQFSNSRSEMNVSTLELGDSALYLCASSPSDMNYGYTFGSGTRLTVV.

The CDR3 spells CASSLGGQGTDTQYF. CDR3 DNA sequence: TGTGCCAGCAGCTTGGGGGGACAGGGGACAGATACGCAGTATTTT. This sequence joins TRBV7-2 and TRBJ2-3; 10 nucleotides match TRBD1. The V and J ends lost 3 bases and 3 bases, in that order; junction bases with no gene match: 3. This CDR3 is built from 15 residues. From germline, CDR1 is SGHTA and CDR2 FQGNSA.

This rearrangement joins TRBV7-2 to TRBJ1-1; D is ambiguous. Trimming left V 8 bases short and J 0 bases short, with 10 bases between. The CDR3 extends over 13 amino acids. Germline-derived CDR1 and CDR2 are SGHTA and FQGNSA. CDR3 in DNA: TGTGCCAGCCGTGGAGTTGTGAACACTGAAGCTTTCTTT. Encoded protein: CASRGVVNTEAFF.

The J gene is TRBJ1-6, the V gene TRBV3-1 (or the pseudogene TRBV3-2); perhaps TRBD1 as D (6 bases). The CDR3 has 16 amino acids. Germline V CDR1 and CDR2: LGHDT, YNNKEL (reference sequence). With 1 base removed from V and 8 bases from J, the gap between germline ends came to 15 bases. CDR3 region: CASSQAPGVRDSPLHF. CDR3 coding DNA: TGTGCCAGCAGCCAAGCCCCAGGGGTCCGTGATTCACCCCTCCACTTT.

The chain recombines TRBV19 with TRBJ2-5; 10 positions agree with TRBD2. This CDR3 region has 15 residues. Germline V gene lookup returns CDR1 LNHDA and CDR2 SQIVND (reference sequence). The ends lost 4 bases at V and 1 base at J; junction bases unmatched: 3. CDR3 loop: CASSTGLASQETQYF. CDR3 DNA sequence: TGTGCCAGTAGTACGGGACTAGCGAGCCAAGAGACCCAGTACTTC. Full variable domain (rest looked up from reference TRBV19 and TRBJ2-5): DGGITQSPKYLFRKEGQNVTLSCEQNLNHDAMYWYRQDPGQGLRLIYYSQIVNDFQKGDIAEGYSVSREKKESFPLTVTSAQKNPTAFYLCASSTGLASQETQYFGPGTRLLVL.

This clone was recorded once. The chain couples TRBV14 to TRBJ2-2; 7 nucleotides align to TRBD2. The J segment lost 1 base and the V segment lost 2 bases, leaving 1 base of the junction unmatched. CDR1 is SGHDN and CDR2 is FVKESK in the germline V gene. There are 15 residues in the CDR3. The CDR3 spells CASSQKRGNTGELFF. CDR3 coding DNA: TGTGCCAGCAGCCAAAAGCGGGGGAACACCGGGGAGCTGTTTTTT.

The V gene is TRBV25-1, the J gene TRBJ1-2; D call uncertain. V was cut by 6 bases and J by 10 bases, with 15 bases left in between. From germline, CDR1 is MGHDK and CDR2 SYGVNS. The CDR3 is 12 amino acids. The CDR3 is CASSPNGGYYTF. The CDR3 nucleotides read TGTGCCAGCAGCCCGAACGGAGGTTACTACACCTTC.

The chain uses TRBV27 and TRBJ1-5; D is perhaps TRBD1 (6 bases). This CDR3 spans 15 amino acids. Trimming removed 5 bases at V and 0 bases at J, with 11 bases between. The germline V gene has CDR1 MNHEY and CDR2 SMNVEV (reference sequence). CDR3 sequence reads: CASSRRGYSNQPQHF. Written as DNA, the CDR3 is TGTGCCAGCAGTCGCAGGGGATATAGCAATCAGCCCCAGCATTTT.